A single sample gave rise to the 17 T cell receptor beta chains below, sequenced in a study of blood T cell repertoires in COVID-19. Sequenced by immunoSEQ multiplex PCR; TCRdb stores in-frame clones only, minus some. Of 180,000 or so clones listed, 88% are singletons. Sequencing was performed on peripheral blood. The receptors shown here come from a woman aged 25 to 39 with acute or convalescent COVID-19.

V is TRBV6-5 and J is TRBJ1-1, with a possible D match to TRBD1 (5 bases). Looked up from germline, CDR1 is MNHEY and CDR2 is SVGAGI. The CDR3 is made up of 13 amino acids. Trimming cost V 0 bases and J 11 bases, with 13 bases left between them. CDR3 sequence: CASSYSSSAGAFF. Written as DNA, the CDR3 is TGTGCCAGCAGTTACTCGAGTTCGGCAGGGGCTTTCTTT.

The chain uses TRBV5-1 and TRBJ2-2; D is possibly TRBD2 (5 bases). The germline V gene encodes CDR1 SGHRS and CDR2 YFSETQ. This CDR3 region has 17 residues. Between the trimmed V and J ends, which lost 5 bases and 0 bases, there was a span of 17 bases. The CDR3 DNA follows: TGCGCCAGCAGGCCCACAACGGGGTTACCGAACACCGGGGAGCTGTTTTTT. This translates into CASRPTTGLPNTGELFF.

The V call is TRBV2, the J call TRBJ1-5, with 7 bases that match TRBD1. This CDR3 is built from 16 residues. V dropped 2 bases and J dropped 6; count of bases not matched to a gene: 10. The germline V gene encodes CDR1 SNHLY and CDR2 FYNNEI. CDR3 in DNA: TGTGCCAGCAGTGAAAGGGGAACAGGGGTAGGTCAGCCCCAGCATTTT. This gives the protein CASSERGTGVGQPQHF.

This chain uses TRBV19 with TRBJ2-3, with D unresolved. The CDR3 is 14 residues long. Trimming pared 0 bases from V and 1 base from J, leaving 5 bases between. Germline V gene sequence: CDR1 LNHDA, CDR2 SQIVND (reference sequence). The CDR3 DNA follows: TGTGCCAGTAGTATAGACCTCGGCACAGATACGCAGTATTTT. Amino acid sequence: CASSIDLGTDTQYF.

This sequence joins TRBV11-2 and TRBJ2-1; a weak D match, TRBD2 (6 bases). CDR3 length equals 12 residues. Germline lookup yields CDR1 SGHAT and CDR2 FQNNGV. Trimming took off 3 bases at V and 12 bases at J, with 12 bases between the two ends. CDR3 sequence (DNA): TGTGCCAGCAGCTTGCCGGGACTCGGGCAGTTCTTC. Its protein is CASSLPGLGQFF.

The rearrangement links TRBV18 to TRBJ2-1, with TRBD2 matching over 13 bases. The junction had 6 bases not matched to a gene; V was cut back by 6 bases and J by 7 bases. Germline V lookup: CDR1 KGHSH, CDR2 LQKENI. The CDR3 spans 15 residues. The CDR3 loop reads CASSRTSGGLNEQFF. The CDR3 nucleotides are TGTGCCAGCTCGCGGACTAGCGGGGGCCTTAATGAGCAGTTCTTC. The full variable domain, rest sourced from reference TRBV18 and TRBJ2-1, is NAGVMQNPRHLVRRRGQEARLRCSPMKGHSHVYWYRQLPEEGLKFMVYLQKENIIDESGMPKERFSAEFPKEGPSILRIQQVVRGDSAAYFCASSRTSGGLNEQFFGPGTRLTVL.

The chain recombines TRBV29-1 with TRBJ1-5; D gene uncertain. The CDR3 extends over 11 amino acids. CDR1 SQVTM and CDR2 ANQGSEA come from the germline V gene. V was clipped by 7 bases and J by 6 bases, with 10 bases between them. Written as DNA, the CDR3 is TGCAGCGGGGGTACGAGTCAGCCCCAGCATTTT. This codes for CSGGTSQPQHF.

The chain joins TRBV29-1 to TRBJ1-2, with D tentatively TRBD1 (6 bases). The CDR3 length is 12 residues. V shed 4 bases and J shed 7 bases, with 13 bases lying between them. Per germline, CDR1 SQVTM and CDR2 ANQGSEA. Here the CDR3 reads CSVVEGHLGYTF. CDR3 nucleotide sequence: TGCAGCGTTGTAGAGGGACACCTTGGCTACACCTTC.

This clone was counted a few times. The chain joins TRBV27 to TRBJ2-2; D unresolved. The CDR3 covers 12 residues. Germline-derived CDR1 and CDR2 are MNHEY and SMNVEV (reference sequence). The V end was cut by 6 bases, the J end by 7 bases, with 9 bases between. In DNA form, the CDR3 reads TGTGCCAGCAGAATTATCGGCGGGGAGCTGTTTTTT. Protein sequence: CASRIIGGELFF.

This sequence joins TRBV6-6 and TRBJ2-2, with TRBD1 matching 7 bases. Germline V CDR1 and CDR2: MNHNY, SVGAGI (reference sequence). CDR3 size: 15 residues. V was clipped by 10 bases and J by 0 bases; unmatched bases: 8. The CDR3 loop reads CATISGGPNTGELFF. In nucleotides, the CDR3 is TGTGCCACCATTTCAGGGGGTCCGAACACCGGGGAGCTGTTTTTT.

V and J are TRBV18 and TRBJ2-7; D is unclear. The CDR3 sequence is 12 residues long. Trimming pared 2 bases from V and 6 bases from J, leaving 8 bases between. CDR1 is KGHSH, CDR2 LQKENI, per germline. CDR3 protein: CASSPGELEQYF. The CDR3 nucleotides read TGTGCCAGCTCACCAGGAGAACTCGAGCAGTACTTC.

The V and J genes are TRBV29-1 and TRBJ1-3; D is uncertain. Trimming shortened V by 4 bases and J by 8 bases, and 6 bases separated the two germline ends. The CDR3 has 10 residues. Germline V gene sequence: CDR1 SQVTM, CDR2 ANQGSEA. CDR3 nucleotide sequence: TGCAGCGTTGCATCGGACACCATATATTTT. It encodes CSVASDTIYF.

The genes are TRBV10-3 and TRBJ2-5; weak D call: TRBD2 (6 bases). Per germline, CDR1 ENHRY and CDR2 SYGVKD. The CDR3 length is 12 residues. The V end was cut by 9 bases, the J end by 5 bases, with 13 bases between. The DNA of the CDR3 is TGTGCCATGGGACCGGGAGTTGAGACCCAGTACTTC. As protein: CAMGPGVETQYF.

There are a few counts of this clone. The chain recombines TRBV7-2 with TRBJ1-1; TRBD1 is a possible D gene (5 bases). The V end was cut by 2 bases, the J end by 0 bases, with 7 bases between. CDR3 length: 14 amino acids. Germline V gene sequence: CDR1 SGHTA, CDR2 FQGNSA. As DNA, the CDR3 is TGTGCCAGCAGCTTACACAGGATGAACACTGAAGCTTTCTTT. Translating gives CASSLHRMNTEAFF.

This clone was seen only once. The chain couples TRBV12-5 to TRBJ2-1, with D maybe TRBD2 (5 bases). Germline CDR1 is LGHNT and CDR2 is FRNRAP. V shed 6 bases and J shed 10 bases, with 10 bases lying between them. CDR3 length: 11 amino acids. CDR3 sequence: CASGERGEQFF. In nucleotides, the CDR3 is TGTGCTAGTGGAGAGCGCGGGGAGCAGTTCTTC.

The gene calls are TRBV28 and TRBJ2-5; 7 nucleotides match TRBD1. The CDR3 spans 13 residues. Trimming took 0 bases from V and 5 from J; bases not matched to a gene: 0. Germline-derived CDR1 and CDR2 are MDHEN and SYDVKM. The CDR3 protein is CASSLWGQETQYF. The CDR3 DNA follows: TGTGCCAGCAGTTTATGGGGACAGGAGACCCAGTACTTC.

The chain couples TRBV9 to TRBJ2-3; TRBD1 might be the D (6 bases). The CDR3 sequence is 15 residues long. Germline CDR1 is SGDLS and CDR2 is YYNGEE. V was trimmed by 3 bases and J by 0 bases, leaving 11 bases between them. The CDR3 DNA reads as TGTGCCAGCAGCGCCCGACAGGACAGCACAGATACGCAGTATTTT. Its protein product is CASSARQDSTDTQYF. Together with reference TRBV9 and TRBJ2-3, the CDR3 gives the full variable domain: DSGVTQTPKHLITATGQRVTLRCSPRSGDLSVYWYQQSLDQGLQFLIQYYNGEERAKGNILERFSAQQFPDLHSELNLSSLELGDSALYFCASSARQDSTDTQYFGPGTRLTVL.